These 27 T cell receptor beta chains originate from one sample sequenced in a study of blood T cell repertoires in COVID-19. Clones were sequenced by immunoSEQ multiplex PCR, and TCRdb holds only the in-frame ones, with some missing. Seen here are 250,000 or so clones, 75% to 90% observed once, and the top ten hold about 3.4%. Sequencing was done on a sample of PBMCs or T cells enriched from blood (not recorded which). The receptors stem from a woman between 35 and 50 years old who had been exposed to COVID-19.

This chain connects TRBV5-4 to TRBJ2-5, with 10 bases fitting TRBD1. Looked up from germline, CDR1 is SGHNT and CDR2 is YYREEE (reference sequence). The CDR3 contains 16 residues. V shed 2 bases and J 2 bases; nucleotides not matched to a gene: 6. The CDR3 protein is CASSFTTGGFQETQYF. In DNA, the CDR3 is TGTGCCAGCAGCTTTACGACAGGGGGCTTTCAAGAGACCCAGTACTTC.

This chain connects TRBV7-2 to TRBJ2-1; tentative D call: TRBD1 (6 bases). CDR3 length: 17 residues. V was cut by 2 bases and J by 2 bases, with 16 bases left in between. Germline CDR1 reads SGHTA; CDR2 reads FQGNSA. This CDR3 reads CASSLSWGRTTYNEQFF. The CDR3 DNA sequence: TGTGCCAGCAGCTTAAGTTGGGGGCGGACCACCTACAATGAGCAGTTCTTC. The complete variable domain, with remaining parts taken from reference TRBV7-2 and TRBJ2-1, reads GAGVSQSPSNKVTEKGKDVELRCDPISGHTALYWYRQSLGQGLEFLIYFQGNSAPDKSGLPSDRFSAERTGGSVSTLTIQRTQQEDSAVYLCASSLSWGRTTYNEQFFGPGTRLTVL.

The chain couples TRBV5-1 to TRBJ2-7; 8 bases align to TRBD2. The germline gives CDR1 SGHRS, CDR2 YFSETQ. CDR3 length: 15 amino acids. CDR3 region: CASSLIAGSSYEQYV. For the CDR3, the DNA is TGTGCCAGCAGCTTGATAGCGGGATCCTCCTACGAGCAGTACGTC.

This clone was seen a single time. The genes are TRBV4-2 and TRBJ2-5; D remains unclear. The germline CDR1 and CDR2 sequences are LGHNA and YNFKEQ. V shed 3 bases and J shed 1 base, with 9 bases lying between them. There are 14 residues in the CDR3. DNA of the CDR3: TGTGCCAGCAGCCAGTCGAAAGCCCAAGAGACCCAGTACTTC. It codes for CASSQSKAQETQYF.

The rearrangement uses TRBV5-4 and TRBJ1-1; TRBD1 is a possible D gene (5 bases). CDR1 and CDR2 (germline): SGHNT, YYREEE (reference sequence). V lost 4 bases, J lost 0 bases, and 22 bases lay in between. The CDR3 spans 18 residues. The chain's CDR3 is CASSRGGHGPPLNTEAFF. CDR3 in DNA: TGTGCCAGCAGCCGGGGGGGTCACGGTCCACCCTTGAACACTGAAGCTTTCTTT.

This clone was detected once. This chain links TRBV2 with TRBJ1-2; 8 nucleotides line up with TRBD1. CDR1 SNHLY and CDR2 FYNNEI come from the germline V gene. V gave up 2 bases and J gave up 4 bases; unmatched junction bases: 6. CDR3 length: 15 amino acids. The CDR3 DNA reads TGTGCCAGCAGTGAAATGGCAGGGGGCGTCTATGGCTACACCTTC. Its translation: CASSEMAGGVYGYTF.

The genes are TRBV4-3 and TRBJ1-2, with TRBD1 identical over 7 bases. The germline CDR1 and CDR2 sequences are LGHNA and YSLEER. This CDR3 spans 14 amino acids. The trim removed 0 bases at V and 4 bases at J, leaving 2 bases unmatched. The CDR3 DNA reads as TGCGCCAGCAGCCAAGACGGGACAGCCTATGGCTACACCTTC. This gives the protein CASSQDGTAYGYTF.

The chain joins TRBV7-2 to TRBJ1-3; a weak D match, TRBD1 (5 bases). V was cut by 3 bases and J by 0 bases, with 12 bases left in between. The CDR3 length is 16 residues. CDR1 is SGHTA, CDR2 FQGNSA, per germline. CDR3 DNA: TGTGCCAGCAGCTTCGGAGGGACTACCTCTGGAAACACCATATATTTT. Residues: CASSFGGTTSGNTIYF. The entire variable domain, with the rest obtained from reference TRBV7-2 and TRBJ1-3, is as follows: GAGVSQSPSNKVTEKGKDVELRCDPISGHTALYWYRQSLGQGLEFLIYFQGNSAPDKSGLPSDRFSAERTGGSVSTLTIQRTQQEDSAVYLCASSFGGTTSGNTIYFGEGSWLTVV.

This chain uses TRBV6-1 with TRBJ1-6, with a weak D call TRBD1 (6 bases). Looked up from germline, CDR1 is MNHNS and CDR2 is SASEGT. The CDR3 covers 16 residues. With 0 bases removed from V and 2 bases from J, the gap between germline ends came to 8 bases. This CDR3 reads CASSEAPGAYNSPLHF. CDR3 sequence (DNA): TGTGCCAGCAGTGAAGCGCCAGGGGCCTATAATTCACCCCTCCACTTT.

The genes are TRBV3-1 (or the pseudogene TRBV3-2) and TRBJ2-7; TRBD1 agrees at 11 bases. Germline V lookup: CDR1 LGHDT, CDR2 YNNKEL (reference sequence). V lost 1 base and J lost 6; bases outside the gene matches: 8. This CDR3 has 16 amino acids. CDR3: CASSQGPWDRGGEQYF. CDR3 sequence (DNA): TGTGCCAGCAGCCAAGGCCCATGGGACAGGGGGGGCGAGCAGTACTTC.

This clone was recorded once. The rearrangement joins TRBV7-3 to TRBJ2-2; 10 bases align to TRBD2. Trimming took 7 bases from V and 2 from J; bases not matched to a gene: 7. This CDR3 spans 16 amino acids. In germline, CDR1 is SGHTA, CDR2 FQGTGA. The CDR3 DNA sequence: TGTGCCAGCACCCTAGCGGGAGCCATTAACACCGGGGAGCTGTTTTTT. Translating gives CASTLAGAINTGELFF.

This chain connects TRBV19 to TRBJ2-2; TRBD1 matches 10 bases. Germline V CDR1 and CDR2: LNHDA, SQIVND (reference sequence). After removal of 8 bases from V and 6 bases from J, the junction contained 12 bases not matched to a gene. This CDR3 contains 16 residues. CDR3: CASQDRDRGDPGELFF. CDR3 sequence (DNA): TGTGCCAGTCAAGACCGGGACAGGGGTGATCCCGGGGAGCTGTTTTTT.

This chain joins TRBV5-6 and TRBJ1-4, with 9 bases matching TRBD1. CDR1 SGHDT and CDR2 YYEEEE come from the germline V gene. This CDR3 has 14 amino acids. With V trimmed by 2 bases and J by 5 bases, 1 base remained unmatched. In DNA, the CDR3 is TGTGCCAGCAGCTTCGGACAGGGGAATGAAAAACTGTTTTTT. Its translation: CASSFGQGNEKLFF.

The gene calls are TRBV9 and TRBJ2-1; 7 bases are a match to TRBD1. Germline CDR1 and CDR2: SGDLS and YYNGEE. CDR3 length: 15 amino acids. Germline trimming cut 4 bases from V and 2 bases from J; bases unmatched to any gene: 6. The CDR3 nucleotides read TGTGCCAGCAGCACCCGGGACAGCGCCTACAATGAGCAGTTCTTC. Amino acids: CASSTRDSAYNEQFF.

The rearrangement links TRBV10-1 to TRBJ2-2, with D uncertain. Per the germline V gene, CDR1 is WNHNN and CDR2 is SYGVQD (reference sequence). CDR3 length: 11 residues. Trimming removed 9 bases from V and 7 bases from J, with 9 bases in between. The CDR3 is CARILYGELFF. DNA for the CDR3: TGCGCCAGGATCCTCTACGGGGAGCTGTTTTTT.

The chain links TRBV4-1 to TRBJ1-6; 9 bases are a match to TRBD1. CDR1 and CDR2 from the germline V gene are MGHRA and YSYEKL. J was trimmed by 7 bases and V by 2 bases; bases with no gene match: 3. CDR3 size: 15 residues. The CDR3 nucleotides read TGCGCCAGCAGCCAACAACAGGGGGCAAATTCACCCCTCCACTTT. Translating gives CASSQQQGANSPLHF.

This chain joins TRBV19 and TRBJ1-3; D unresolved. The CDR3 totals 15 residues. Trimming cost V 1 base and J 8 bases, with 15 bases left between them. From germline, CDR1 is LNHDA and CDR2 SQIVND (reference sequence). The CDR3 DNA reads TGTGCCAGTAGTATAGTGTACGGGAACCCTTACACCATATATTTT. This translates into CASSIVYGNPYTIYF.

This rearrangement joins TRBV28 to TRBJ2-2, with 8 bases identical to TRBD1. The CDR3 has 16 amino acids. The germline CDR1 and CDR2 sequences are MDHEN and SYDVKM. J lost 0 bases, V lost 4 bases, and 4 bases had no gene match. This CDR3 reads CASSSYRGANTGELFF. The CDR3 coding sequence is TGTGCCAGCAGTTCATACAGGGGGGCGAACACCGGGGAGCTGTTTTTT.

The genes are TRBV19 and TRBJ1-1; 8 bases align to TRBD1. Germline lookup yields CDR1 LNHDA and CDR2 SQIVND (reference sequence). The CDR3 is made up of 14 amino acids. Trimming removed 6 bases from V and 5 bases from J; junction bases left unmatched: 8. This CDR3 is CASRLQGALTEAFF. CDR3 in DNA: TGTGCCAGTAGACTCCAGGGGGCGCTTACTGAAGCTTTCTTT.

The rearrangement links TRBV27 to TRBJ1-5; D gene ambiguous. V dropped 2 bases and J dropped 2 bases, with 4 bases sitting between them. Germline V CDR1 and CDR2: MNHEY, SMNVEV (reference sequence). This CDR3 region has 13 residues. The chain's CDR3 is CASSLARNQPQHF. The CDR3 DNA reads TGTGCCAGCAGTTTAGCGCGCAATCAGCCCCAGCATTTT.

The V gene is TRBV2, the J gene TRBJ2-7, with D perhaps matching TRBD1 (5 bases). The V gene's germline CDR1 is SNHLY and CDR2 FYNNEI. CDR3 length: 15 amino acids. Trimming pared 6 bases from V and 2 bases from J, leaving 17 bases between. The CDR3 coding sequence is TGTGCCAGCAGGGTCGGAGACACAGGAGCCTACGAGCAGTACGTC. It translates to CASRVGDTGAYEQYV.

The V gene is TRBV2, the J gene TRBJ1-1, with D unclear. V lost 4 bases and J 5 bases, leaving 20 bases between the germline ends. The CDR3 contains 16 residues. Germline V lookup: CDR1 SNHLY, CDR2 FYNNEI. The chain's CDR3 is CASSGILIKSETEAFF. CDR3 coding DNA: TGTGCCAGCAGTGGGATACTCATTAAGTCGGAGACTGAAGCTTTCTTT.

A few counts support this clone. The chain links TRBV19 to TRBJ1-2, with D possibly matching TRBD1 (6 bases). From germline, CDR1 is LNHDA and CDR2 SQIVND (reference sequence). This CDR3 is built from 18 residues. V was clipped by 3 bases and J by 0 bases, with 20 bases between them. The CDR3 is CASSMAVIDRTSNYGYTF. The CDR3 nucleotides are TGTGCCAGTAGTATGGCCGTTATCGACAGGACCTCTAACTATGGCTACACCTTC.

The CDR3 region has the DNA TGTGCCAGAAGCTCCCCGGGACAGCGATATGGCTACACCTTC. The encoded protein is CARSSPGQRYGYTF. The V call is TRBV5-3, the J call TRBJ1-2; 7 positions agree with TRBD1. TRBV5-3 is annotated as an ORF whose role is uncertain. V was clipped by 3 bases and J by 5 bases; unmatched bases: 7. This CDR3 contains 14 residues.

The table lists this clone with a count of one. The CDR3 protein is CASSLARGGAYEQYF. Here the CDR3 DNA reads TGTGCCAGCAGCTTAGCGCGCGGGGGGGCCTACGAGCAGTACTTC. The J gene is TRBJ2-7, the V gene TRBV7-2; TRBD2 agrees at 9 bases. Losses at the gene ends were 0 bases for V and 2 bases for J; bases not matched to a gene: 2. Per germline, CDR1 SGHTA and CDR2 FQGNSA. This CDR3 spans 15 amino acids.

V gene TRBV6-5 combines with J gene TRBJ2-5; 8 nucleotides align to TRBD2. Per germline, CDR1 MNHEY and CDR2 SVGAGI. V gave up 2 bases and J gave up 2 bases; unmatched junction bases: 4. CDR3 length: 15 amino acids. CDR3: CASSYAGGLQETQYF. The CDR3, as DNA: TGTGCCAGCAGTTACGCGGGGGGACTGCAAGAGACCCAGTACTTC.

The chain combines TRBV12-3 or TRBV12-4 with TRBJ1-1, with 7 bases lining up with TRBD1. This CDR3 contains 13 residues. With V trimmed by 4 bases and J by 3 bases, 2 bases remained unmatched. DNA of the CDR3: TGTGCCAGCAGTTCACAGGGGTACACTGAAGCTTTCTTT. Translation gives CASSSQGYTEAFF.